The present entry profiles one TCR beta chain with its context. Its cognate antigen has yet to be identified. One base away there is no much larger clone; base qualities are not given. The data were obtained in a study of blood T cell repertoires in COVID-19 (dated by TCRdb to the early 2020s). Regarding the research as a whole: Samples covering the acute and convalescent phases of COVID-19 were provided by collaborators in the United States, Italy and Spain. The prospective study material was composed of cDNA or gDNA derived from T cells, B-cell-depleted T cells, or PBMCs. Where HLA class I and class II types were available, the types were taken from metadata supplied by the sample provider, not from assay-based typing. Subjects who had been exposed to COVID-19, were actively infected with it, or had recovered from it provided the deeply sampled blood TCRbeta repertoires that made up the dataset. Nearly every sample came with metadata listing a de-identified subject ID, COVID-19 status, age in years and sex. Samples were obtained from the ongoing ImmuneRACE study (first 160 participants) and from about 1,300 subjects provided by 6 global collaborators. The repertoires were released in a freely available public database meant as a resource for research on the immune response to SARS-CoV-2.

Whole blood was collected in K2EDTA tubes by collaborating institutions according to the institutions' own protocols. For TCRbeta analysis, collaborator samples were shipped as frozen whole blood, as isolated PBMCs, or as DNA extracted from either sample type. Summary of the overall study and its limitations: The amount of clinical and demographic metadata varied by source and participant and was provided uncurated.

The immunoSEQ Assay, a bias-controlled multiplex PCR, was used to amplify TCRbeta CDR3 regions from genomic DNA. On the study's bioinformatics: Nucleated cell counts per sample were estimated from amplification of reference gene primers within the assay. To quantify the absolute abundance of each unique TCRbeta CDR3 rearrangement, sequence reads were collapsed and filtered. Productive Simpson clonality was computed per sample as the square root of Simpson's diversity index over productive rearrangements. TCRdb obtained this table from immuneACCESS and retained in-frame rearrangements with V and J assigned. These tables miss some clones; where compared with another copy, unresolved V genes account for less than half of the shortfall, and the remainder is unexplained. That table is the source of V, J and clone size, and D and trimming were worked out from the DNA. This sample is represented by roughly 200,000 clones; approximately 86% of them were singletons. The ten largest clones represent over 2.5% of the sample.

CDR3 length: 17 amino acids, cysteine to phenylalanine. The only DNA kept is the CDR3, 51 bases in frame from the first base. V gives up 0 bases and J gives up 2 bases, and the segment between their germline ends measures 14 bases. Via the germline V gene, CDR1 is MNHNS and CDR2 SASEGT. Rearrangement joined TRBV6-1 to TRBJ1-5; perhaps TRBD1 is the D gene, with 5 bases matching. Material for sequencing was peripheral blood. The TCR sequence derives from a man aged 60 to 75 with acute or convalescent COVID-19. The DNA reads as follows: TGTGCCAGCAGTGAAGCGCTCGGGGGGATCGGCAATCAGCCCCAGCATTTT. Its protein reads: CASSEALGGIGNQPQHF.